Listed below are T cell receptor beta chains from one sample, sequenced in a study of regulatory T cells in long-lasting Graves disease. TCRdb recomputed calls from the multiplex PCR reads with MiXCR, one row per CDR3 protein. Of around 250,000 distinct CDR3 sequences in the sample, approximately 20% were seen once. This sample also appeared in a second study, on T cells in Graves' hyperthyroidism and ophthalmopathy.

Sequences were derived from peripheral blood mononuclear cells (PBMCs), sampled at new diagnosis, from a patient treated with antithyroid drugs. The source of these receptors is a woman between 25 and 40 years old with Graves disease. Each CDR3 is given with its conserved first and last residue. Fields, in order: clone size, V gene, J gene, CDR3 protein. Clone sizes are given selectively: once, few, many, or a class where the clone is expanded.

abundance: many
v_gene: TRBV27
j_gene: TRBJ2-7
CDR3aa: CASSFEGASTEQYF

abundance: few
v_gene: TRBV20-1
j_gene: TRBJ1-1
CDR3aa: CSARDRRVNTEAFF

abundance: few
v_gene: TRBV4-2
j_gene: TRBJ1-2
CDR3aa: CASSQLGTGEDYGYTF

abundance: many
v_gene: TRBV5-6
j_gene: TRBJ2-5
CDR3aa: CASSLTGGRYQETQYF

abundance: many
v_gene: TRBV28
j_gene: TRBJ1-2
CDR3aa: CASSFQGAQAYGYTF

abundance: few
v_gene: TRBV10-2
j_gene: TRBJ1-6
CDR3aa: CASRGPPLHF

abundance: NA
v_gene: TRBV5-1
j_gene: TRBJ2-3
CDR3aa: CASSSTALDTQYF

abundance: NA
v_gene: TRBV24-1
j_gene: TRBJ1-6
CDR3aa: CATSDLEGCPYNSPLHF

abundance: many
v_gene: TRBV5-1
j_gene: TRBJ2-7
CDR3aa: CASSLEPGHSYEQYF

abundance: many
v_gene: TRBV5-4
j_gene: TRBJ2-5
CDR3aa: CASSLGGPETQYF

abundance: many
v_gene: TRBV18
j_gene: TRBJ1-1
CDR3aa: CASSVGPANTEAFF

abundance: many
v_gene: TRBV6-1
j_gene: TRBJ1-2
CDR3aa: CASSEAGQGGYGYTF

abundance: many
v_gene: TRBV28
j_gene: TRBJ1-1
CDR3aa: CASSSQGEVNTEAFF

abundance: few
v_gene: TRBV5-6
j_gene: TRBJ1-5
CDR3aa: CASSLRGFNQPQHF

abundance: many
v_gene: TRBV7-6
j_gene: TRBJ1-5
CDR3aa: CASSVGTGFGQPQHF

abundance: many
v_gene: TRBV7-2
j_gene: TRBJ2-1
CDR3aa: CASSPTQAGLNNEQFF

abundance: many
v_gene: TRBV10-3
j_gene: TRBJ1-2
CDR3aa: CATRAGELNYGYTF

abundance: NA
v_gene: TRBV10-1
j_gene: TRBJ2-2
CDR3aa: CASSESEGELFF

abundance: many
v_gene: TRBV18
j_gene: TRBJ2-7
CDR3aa: CASSPSFGSYEQYF

abundance: many
v_gene: TRBV7-2
j_gene: TRBJ1-1
CDR3aa: CASSFTPLNTEAFF

abundance: many
v_gene: TRBV7-2
j_gene: TRBJ2-7
CDR3aa: CASSFTWTGTYEQYF

abundance: NA
v_gene: TRBV2
j_gene: TRBJ2-2
CDR3aa: CASPGLAGDTGELFF

abundance: many
v_gene: TRBV9
j_gene: TRBJ2-2
CDR3aa: CASSGRTSPTGELFF

abundance: many
v_gene: TRBV6-5
j_gene: TRBJ1-5
CDR3aa: CASSYSPGNQPQHF

abundance: NA
v_gene: TRBV6-1
j_gene: TRBJ1-1
CDR3aa: CASVGFNTEAFF

abundance: many
v_gene: TRBV11-2
j_gene: TRBJ2-5
CDR3aa: CASSFWVRETQYF

abundance: NA
v_gene: TRBV2
j_gene: TRBJ2-5
CDR3aa: CASSPGLAGTQETQYF

abundance: many
v_gene: TRBV20-1
j_gene: TRBJ2-1
CDR3aa: CSASQLAGGRGDNEQFF